The clone carrying this T cell receptor beta chain was detected only a few times. This entry is derived from a study of blood T cell repertoires in COVID-19. In the study overall: T cells, B-cell-depleted T cells, or PBMCs provided the cDNA or gDNA that served as material.

Germline V gene data show CDR1 as SNHLY and CDR2 as FYNNEI. V trimming: 8 bases; J trimming: 6 bases; junction bases outside the gene matches: 9. The CDR3 length is 13 residues. Libraries were prepared by immunoSEQ multiplex PCR; TCRdb keeps only in-frame clonotypes and omits some of them. The sample consists of 150,000 to 200,000 clones, around 80% of them appearing once. The sequence came from a woman older than 75 with acute or convalescent COVID-19. Source material: peripheral blood. V usage is TRBV2 and J usage is TRBJ1-2; TRBD1 agrees at 7 bases. This CDR3 reads CASGTVLDHGYTF. In DNA form, the CDR3 reads TGTGCCAGCGGGACAGTCCTCGACCATGGCTACACCTTC. Variable domain in full (rest from reference TRBV2 and TRBJ1-2): EPEVTQTPSHQVTQMGQEVILRCVPISNHLYFYWYRQILGQKVEFLVSFYNNEISEKSEIFDDQFSVERPDGSNFTLKIRSTKLEDSAMYFCASGTVLDHGYTFGSGTRLTVV.